These 3 T cell receptor beta chains were all obtained from the same sample, sequenced in a study of shared clonotypes between healthy human individuals. Data came from immunoSEQ multiplex PCR; TCRdb stores just in-frame clones and leaves some out. The sample has roughly 700,000 clones, around 72% seen once. What was sequenced was memory CD4+ T cells sorted from blood. Subset here: CD45RA-negative fraction. The source of these receptors is a woman younger than 45 in good health.

The V and J genes are TRBV5-1 and TRBJ2-1; 14 nucleotides line up with TRBD2. The length of the CDR3 is 17 residues. Trimming took 0 bases from V and 12 from J; bases not matched to a gene: 11. The germline CDR1 and CDR2 sequences are SGHRS and YFSETQ. CDR3 residues: CASSLAQTSGRARGQFF. DNA of the CDR3: TGCGCCAGCAGCTTGGCCCAGACTAGCGGGAGGGCCCGGGGGCAGTTCTTC.

V gene TRBV25-1 combines with J gene TRBJ2-7; D is possibly TRBD2 (5 bases). CDR3 length equals 15 residues. V lost 3 bases to trimming and J lost 0 bases, with 12 bases between them. Germline CDR1 and CDR2: MGHDK and SYGVNS. The CDR3 sequence is CASSDSREGSYEQYF. CDR3 in DNA: TGTGCCAGCAGTGATTCTAGAGAGGGCTCCTACGAGCAGTACTTC.

The rearrangement joins TRBV27 to TRBJ2-2; 10 bases match TRBD1. Germline V lookup: CDR1 MNHEY, CDR2 SMNVEV (reference sequence). The ends lost 1 base at V and 4 bases at J; junction bases unmatched: 3. The CDR3 extends over 16 amino acids. The CDR3 DNA reads TGTGCCAGCAGTTTATATGGGACAGGGGCCACCGGGGAGCTGTTTTTT. Translating it yields CASSLYGTGATGELFF.